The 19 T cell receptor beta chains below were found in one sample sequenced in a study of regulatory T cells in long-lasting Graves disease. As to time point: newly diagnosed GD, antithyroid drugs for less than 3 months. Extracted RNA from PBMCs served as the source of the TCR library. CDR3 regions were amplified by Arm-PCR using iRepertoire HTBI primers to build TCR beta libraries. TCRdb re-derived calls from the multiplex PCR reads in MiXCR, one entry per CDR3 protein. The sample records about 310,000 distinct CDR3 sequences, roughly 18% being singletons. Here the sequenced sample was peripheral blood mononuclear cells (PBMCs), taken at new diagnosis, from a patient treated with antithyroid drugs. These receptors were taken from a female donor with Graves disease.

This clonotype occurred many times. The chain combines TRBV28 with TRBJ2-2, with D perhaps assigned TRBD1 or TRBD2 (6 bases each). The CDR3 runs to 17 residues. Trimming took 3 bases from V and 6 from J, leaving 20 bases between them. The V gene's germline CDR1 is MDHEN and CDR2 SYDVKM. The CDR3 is CASSFLRWGADSGELFF. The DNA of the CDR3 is TGTGCCAGCAGTTTCCTTCGGTGGGGGGCGGATTCCGGGGAGCTGTTTTTT.

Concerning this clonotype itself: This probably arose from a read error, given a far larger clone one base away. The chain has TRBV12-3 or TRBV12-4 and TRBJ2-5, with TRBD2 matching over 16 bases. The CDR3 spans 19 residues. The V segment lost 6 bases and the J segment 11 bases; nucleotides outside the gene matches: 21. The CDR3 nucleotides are TGTGCCAGCAGCTCACCGGGACTAGCGGGAGGGTTACCCTACAATGAGCAGTACTTC. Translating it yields CASSSPGLAGGLPYNEQYF.

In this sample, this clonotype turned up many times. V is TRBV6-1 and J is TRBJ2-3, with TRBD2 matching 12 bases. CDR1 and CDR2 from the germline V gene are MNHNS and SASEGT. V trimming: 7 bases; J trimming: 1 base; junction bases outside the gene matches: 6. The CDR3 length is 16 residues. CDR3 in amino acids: CASKHGLAGRTDTQYF. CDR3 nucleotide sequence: TGTGCCAGCAAGCATGGACTAGCGGGACGCACAGATACGCAGTATTTT.

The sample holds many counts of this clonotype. The CDR3 coding sequence is TGTGCCAGCAGTGAGGGGGGGGCGGGACTAGCGGGATCTTTCTACAATGAGCAGTTCTTC. Its protein product is CASSEGGAGLAGSFYNEQFF. The chain recombines TRBV2 with TRBJ2-1, with TRBD2 matching over 13 bases. The CDR3 loop spans 20 amino acids. The trim removed 3 bases at V and 3 bases at J, leaving 14 bases unmatched. Per germline, CDR1 SNHLY and CDR2 FYNNEI.

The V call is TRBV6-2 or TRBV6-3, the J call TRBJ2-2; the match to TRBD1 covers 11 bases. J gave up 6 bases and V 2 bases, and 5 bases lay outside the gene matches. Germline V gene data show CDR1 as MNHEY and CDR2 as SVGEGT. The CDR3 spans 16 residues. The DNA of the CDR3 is TGTGCCAGCAGTTACGGGGACAGGGGGGGCCCCGGGGAGCTGTTTTTT. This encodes CASSYGDRGGPGELFF.

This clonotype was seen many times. The CDR3 is CASSEAVGGVDQPQHF. The CDR3 coding sequence is TGTGCCAGCAGTGAAGCAGTGGGGGGGGTAGATCAGCCCCAGCATTTT. The chain links TRBV6-1 to TRBJ1-5, with D possibly matching TRBD1 (5 bases). Germline CDR1 is MNHNS and CDR2 is SASEGT. The CDR3 is made up of 16 amino acids. V was pared by 0 bases and J by 5 bases, with 14 bases between.

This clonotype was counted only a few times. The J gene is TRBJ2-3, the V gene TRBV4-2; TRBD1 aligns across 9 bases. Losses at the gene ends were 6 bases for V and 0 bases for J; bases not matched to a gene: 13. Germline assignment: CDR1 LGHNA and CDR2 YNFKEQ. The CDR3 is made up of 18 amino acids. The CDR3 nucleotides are TGTGCCAGCAGTTCACAGGGGGCTTCTAGCGCGAGCACAGATACGCAGTATTTT. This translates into CASSSQGASSASTDTQYF.

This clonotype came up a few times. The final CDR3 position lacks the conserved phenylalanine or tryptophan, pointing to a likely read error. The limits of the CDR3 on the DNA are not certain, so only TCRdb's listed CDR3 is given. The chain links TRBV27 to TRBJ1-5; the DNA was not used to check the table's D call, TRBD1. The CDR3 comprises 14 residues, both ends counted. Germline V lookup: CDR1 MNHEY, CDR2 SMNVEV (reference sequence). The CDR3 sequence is CASSLTPGLQPLHV.

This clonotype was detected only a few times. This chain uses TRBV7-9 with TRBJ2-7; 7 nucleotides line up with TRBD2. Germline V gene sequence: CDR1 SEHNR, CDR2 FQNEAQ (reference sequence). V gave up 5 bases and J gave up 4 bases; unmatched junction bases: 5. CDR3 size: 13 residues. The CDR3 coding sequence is TGTGCCAGCAGCAAGCTCGGGGGGTACGAGCAGTACTTC. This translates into CASSKLGGYEQYF.

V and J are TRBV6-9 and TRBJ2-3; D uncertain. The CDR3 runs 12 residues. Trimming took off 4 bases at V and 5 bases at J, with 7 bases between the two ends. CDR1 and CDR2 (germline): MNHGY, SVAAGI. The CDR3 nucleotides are TGTGCCAGCAGTTCTCGTATAGATACGCAGTATTTT. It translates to CASSSRIDTQYF.

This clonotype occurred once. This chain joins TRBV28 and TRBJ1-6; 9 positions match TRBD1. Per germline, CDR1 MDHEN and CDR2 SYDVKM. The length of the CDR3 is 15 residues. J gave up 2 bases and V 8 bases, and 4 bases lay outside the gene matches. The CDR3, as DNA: TGTGCCAGCGCTGGGGACAGGGCCTATAATTCACCCCTCCACTTT. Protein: CASAGDRAYNSPLHF.

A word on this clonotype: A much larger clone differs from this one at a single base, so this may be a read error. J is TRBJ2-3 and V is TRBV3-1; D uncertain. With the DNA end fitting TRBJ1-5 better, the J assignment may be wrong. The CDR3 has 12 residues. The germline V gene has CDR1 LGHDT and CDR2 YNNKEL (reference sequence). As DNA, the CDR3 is TGTGCCAGCAGCCAATTCGAAGATACGCAGCATTTT. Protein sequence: CASSQFEDTQHF.

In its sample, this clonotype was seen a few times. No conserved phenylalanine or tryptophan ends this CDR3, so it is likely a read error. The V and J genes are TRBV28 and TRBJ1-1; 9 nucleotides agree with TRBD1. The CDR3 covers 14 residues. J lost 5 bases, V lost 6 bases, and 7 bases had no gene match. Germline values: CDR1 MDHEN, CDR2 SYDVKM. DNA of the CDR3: TGTGCCAGCAGAGAAGGACAGGGGAAGACTGAAGCTTTCCTT. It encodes CASREGQGKTEAFL.

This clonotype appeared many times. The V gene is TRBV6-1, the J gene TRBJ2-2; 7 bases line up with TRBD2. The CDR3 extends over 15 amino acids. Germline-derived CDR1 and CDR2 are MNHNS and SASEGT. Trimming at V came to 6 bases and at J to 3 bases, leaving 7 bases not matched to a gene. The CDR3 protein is CASSPGLVHTGELFF. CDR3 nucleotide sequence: TGTGCCAGCAGCCCCGGACTAGTGCACACCGGGGAGCTGTTTTTT.

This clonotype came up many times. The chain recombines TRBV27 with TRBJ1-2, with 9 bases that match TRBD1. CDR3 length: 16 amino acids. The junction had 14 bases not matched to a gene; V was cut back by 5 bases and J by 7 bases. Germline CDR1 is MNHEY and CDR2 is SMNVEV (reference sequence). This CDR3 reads CASSPGQGTPSGGYTF. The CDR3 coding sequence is TGTGCCAGCAGTCCGGGACAGGGAACACCTTCCGGTGGCTACACCTTC.

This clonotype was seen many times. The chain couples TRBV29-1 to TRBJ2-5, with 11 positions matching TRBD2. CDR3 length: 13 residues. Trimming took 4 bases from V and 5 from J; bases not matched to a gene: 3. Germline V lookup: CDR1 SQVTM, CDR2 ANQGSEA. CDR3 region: CSVVSGRGETQYF. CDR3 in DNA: TGCAGCGTTGTTAGCGGGAGGGGGGAGACCCAGTACTTC.

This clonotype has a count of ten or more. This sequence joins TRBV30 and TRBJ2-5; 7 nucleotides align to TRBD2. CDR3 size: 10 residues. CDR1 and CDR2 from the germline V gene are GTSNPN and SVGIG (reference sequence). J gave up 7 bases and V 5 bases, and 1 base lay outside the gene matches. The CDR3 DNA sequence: TGTGCCTGGGGGGAGGGGACCCAGTACTTC. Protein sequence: CAWGEGTQYF. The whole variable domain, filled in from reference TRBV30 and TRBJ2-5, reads SQTIHQWPATLVQPVGSPLSLECTVEGTSNPNLYWYRQAAGRGLQLLFYSVGIGQISSEVPQNLSASRPQDRQFILSSKKLLLSDSGFYLCAWGEGTQYFGPGTRLLVL.

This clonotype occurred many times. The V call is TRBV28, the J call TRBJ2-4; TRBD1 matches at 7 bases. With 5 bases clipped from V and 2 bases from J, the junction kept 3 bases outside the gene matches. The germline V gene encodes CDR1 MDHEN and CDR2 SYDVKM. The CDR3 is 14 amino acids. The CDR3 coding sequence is TGTGCCAGCAGTGAGACAGGGACCAAAAACATTCAGTACTTC. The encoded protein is CASSETGTKNIQYF.

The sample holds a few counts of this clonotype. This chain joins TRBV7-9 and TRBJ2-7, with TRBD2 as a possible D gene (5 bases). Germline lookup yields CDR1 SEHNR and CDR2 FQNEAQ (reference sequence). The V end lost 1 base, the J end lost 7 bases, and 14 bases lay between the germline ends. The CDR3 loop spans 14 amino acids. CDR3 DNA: TGTGCCAGCAGCTTAGATTTACTAGTGGGAGAGCAGTACTTC. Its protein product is CASSLDLLVGEQYF.